A selection of T cell receptor beta chains follows, all from one sample in a study of cytomegalovirus exposure and HLA in healthy donors. Profiling relied on immunoSEQ multiplex PCR, and the TCRdb table lists in-frame clones only, not all of them. The data show approximately 150,000 clones, 80% to 85% seen once. Sequencing was performed on PBMCs. Receptor source: a male donor in good health and CMV-seronegative. The conserved cysteine and the conserved F or W are not part of the CDR3 here. The order of the fields is V gene, J gene, CDR3 length, CDR3 protein.

V: TRBV15
J: TRBJ1-1
length: 11
CDR3: ATSAGRYTEAF

V: TRBV23-1
J: TRBJ2-3
length: 13
CDR3: ASSQGTGVKDTQY

V: TRBV6-5
J: TRBJ1-1
length: 13
CDR3: ASSPQGTGFGEAF

V: TRBV7-6
J: TRBJ1-4
length: 14
CDR3: ASSLDSLGTNEKLF

V: TRBV7-8
J: TRBJ2-7
length: 13
CDR3: ASSIGTGFSYEQY

V: TRBV19
J: TRBJ1-1
length: 9
CDR3: ASSIGGEAF

V: TRBV18
J: TRBJ1-6
length: 12
CDR3: ASNSGQNNSPLH

V: TRBV7-9
J: TRBJ1-1
length: 14
CDR3: ASSVRGGTENTEAF

V: TRBV2
J: TRBJ2-7
length: 12
CDR3: ASSERRTDDEQY

V: TRBV19
J: TRBJ2-3
length: 15
CDR3: ASSPPTGNFGTDTQY

V: TRBV29-1
J: TRBJ2-7
length: 10
CDR3: SVRDRGYEQY

V: TRBV11-2
J: TRBJ2-5
length: 14
CDR3: ASSSRLAGGQETQY

V: TRBV7-6
J: TRBJ1-4
length: 13
CDR3: ASSLGDRPGEKLF

V: TRBV7-9
J: TRBJ1-4
length: 12
CDR3: ASRTGTTNEKLF

V: TRBV10-3
J: TRBJ2-7
length: 14
CDR3: AISDLGEGLSYEQY

V: TRBV5-8
J: TRBJ2-2
length: 15
CDR3: ASREHLQGLDTGELF

V: TRBV6-1
J: TRBJ2-3
length: 12
CDR3: ASTSGQGTDTQY

V: TRBV28
J: TRBJ1-6
length: 13
CDR3: ASSFSTGYNSPLH

V: TRBV11-3
J: TRBJ1-1
length: 12
CDR3: ASSSGILNTEAF

V: TRBV7-9
J: TRBJ1-6
length: 13
CDR3: ASSLVAPDNSPLH

V: TRBV6-5
J: TRBJ2-7
length: 13
CDR3: ASRTSGSWIYEQY

V: TRBV19
J: TRBJ1-2
length: 13
CDR3: ASSTARGQGYGYT

V: TRBV7-2
J: TRBJ2-7
length: 13
CDR3: ASSLAGTGDYEQY

V: TRBV21-1
J: TRBJ1-5
length: 14
CDR3: ASSKERGQGYQPQH

V: TRBV5-6
J: TRBJ2-3
length: 16
CDR3: ASSLMAGGLGLTDTQY

V: TRBV11-2
J: TRBJ1-2
length: 11
CDR3: ASSADRGPGYT

V: TRBV18
J: TRBJ2-1
length: 12
CDR3: ASSPTDINNEQF

V: TRBV12-5
J: TRBJ1-1
length: 15
CDR3: APLAVRRALTHSEAF

V: TRBV7-9
J: TRBJ1-1
length: 12
CDR3: ASSLARADAEAF

V: TRBV9
J: TRBJ2-6
length: 15
CDR3: ASSVNIDRAGANVLT

V: TRBV4-1
J: TRBJ1-4
length: 15
CDR3: ASSQERQGSTNEKLF

V: TRBV10-3
J: TRBJ1-1
length: 12
CDR3: AISLDSFDTEAF

V: TRBV7-2
J: TRBJ2-5
length: 16
CDR3: ASSSTSGGAGGRETQY

V: TRBV9
J: TRBJ1-5
length: 12
CDR3: ASSSETGSQPQH

V: TRBV5-4
J: TRBJ2-7
length: 13
CDR3: ASSRIRAATYEQY

V: TRBV7-9
J: TRBJ2-5
length: 10
CDR3: ASSPYQETQY

V: TRBV2
J: TRBJ2-3
length: 11
CDR3: ASSEALANTQY

V: TRBV10-3
J: TRBJ2-3
length: 11
CDR3: AIRGDRVNTQY

V: TRBV30
J: TRBJ1-5
length: 12
CDR3: AWSAYRGGQPQH

V: TRBV12-5
J: TRBJ2-1
length: 13
CDR3: ASGLEQLSDNEQF

V: TRBV9
J: TRBJ1-2
length: 11
CDR3: ASSVVPGGGYT

V: TRBV19
J: TRBJ1-1
length: 11
CDR3: ASSTRQGNEAF

V: TRBV4-2
J: TRBJ1-4
length: 13
CDR3: ASSQAYGVGEKLF

V: TRBV19
J: TRBJ1-2
length: 13
CDR3: ASSLNIELRGGYT

V: TRBV7-8
J: TRBJ1-1
length: 13
CDR3: ASSLEQGWNTEAF

V: TRBV15
J: TRBJ1-2
length: 13
CDR3: ATSRGDSINYGYT

V: TRBV7-2
J: TRBJ2-1
length: 13
CDR3: ASTTSGGAPNEQF

V: TRBV19
J: TRBJ1-4
length: 13
CDR3: ASSTPGGSDEKLF

V: TRBV7-9
J: TRBJ1-6
length: 12
CDR3: ASSRGQGLSPLH

V: TRBV7-9
J: TRBJ1-3
length: 12
CDR3: ASRQGASGNTIY